This T cell receptor beta chain came from a study of T cell responses to AZD1222 COVID-19 vaccine. Notes on the study in general: No repertoire was sampled before or during the peak T cell response, only after it. Vaccination with two AZD1222 doses was followed by a rise in Spike-specific TCR breadth and depth.

Trimming stripped 6 bases from V and 5 bases from J, with 19 bases between. Germline loops: CDR1 LNHDA, CDR2 SQIVND (reference sequence). CDR3 length equals 15 residues. For this clone: Its target is unknown.

TCRdb keeps only in-frame clones here, not all; method: immunoSEQ multiplex PCR. The sample has around 99,000 clones; 89% are singletons. The chain joins TRBV19 to TRBJ2-5; possibly TRBD2 for D (6 bases). This clonotype was sampled from an adult in good health. The material was peripheral blood, obtained on day 0 of AZD1222 vaccination. The CDR3: CASSPLTGGRETQYF. In DNA, the CDR3 is TGTGCCAGTAGCCCACTCACAGGAGGGCGGGAGACCCAGTACTTC.